This T cell receptor beta chain was captured in a study of cytomegalovirus exposure and HLA in healthy donors. With 60 Vbeta and 13 Jbeta primers, the PCR was carried out. The data were produced by immunoSEQ multiplex PCR, yet TCRdb's version contains in-frame clones alone and is incomplete. The data show approximately 70,000 clones, 70% to 75% seen once. CDR3 length equals 12 residues. The V end lost 0 bases, the J end lost 5 bases, and 8 bases lay between the germline ends. CDR1 GTSNPN and CDR2 SVGIG come from the germline V gene (reference sequence). The chain carries TRBV30 and TRBJ2-7; a weak D match, TRBD1 (6 bases). The TCR was taken from a woman aged 30 to 39 in good health and CMV-seropositive. Source material: PBMCs. CDR3 region: CAWSVQGNEQYF. CDR3 DNA: TGTGCCTGGAGTGTACAGGGTAACGAGCAGTACTTC. The whole variable domain, remainder taken from reference TRBV30 and TRBJ2-7, is SQTIHQWPATLVQPVGSPLSLECTVEGTSNPNLYWYRQAAGRGLQLLFYSVGIGQISSEVPQNLSASRPQDRQFILSSKKLLLSDSGFYLCAWSVQGNEQYFGPGTRLTVT.